This T cell receptor (beta chain) was identified during a study of regulatory T cells in long-lasting Graves disease. Study at large: More than 5 years of antithyroid drugs with positive TSH receptor antibodies defined persistent Graves' disease. Study findings and constraints: Gene preferences differed: TRBV28, TRBJ1-2, TRBJ2-5 in persistent cases.

The time point denotes: persistent/refractory GD, antithyroid drugs over 5 years with positive TRAb. From PBMCs, RNA was extracted and then used to make the TCR library. Building the TCR beta libraries relied on iRepertoire HTBI primers, and CDR3 regions underwent Arm-PCR. MiXCR, applied by TCRdb to the multiplex PCR reads, yields one record per CDR3 protein. The sample consists of 650,000 to 850,000 distinct CDR3 sequences, 25% to 35% of them appearing once. This CDR3 has 14 amino acids. Germline CDR1 is SGHAT and CDR2 is FQNNGV. Notes on this clonotype: Its antigen is not known. A junction end diverges from the germline sequence, so it may reflect a read error.

The sample in question was peripheral blood mononuclear cells (PBMCs), obtained when the disease was refractory, from a patient treated with antithyroid drugs. This receptor was obtained from a female donor with Graves disease. The chain combines TRBV11-2 with TRBJ1-4; D possibly corresponds to TRBD1 (6 bases). CDR3 nucleotides: TGTGCCAGCAGCTCAGGACAGCATGACGAAAAACTGGTTTTT. This encodes CASSSGQHDEKLVF.